One and the same sample provided the 20 T cell receptor beta chains below, sequenced in a study of shared clonotypes between healthy human individuals. Generated by immunoSEQ multiplex PCR, the TCRdb table keeps only in-frame clones and is missing some. The table lists just over 2,000,000 clones, approximately 95% of them singletons, with more than 0.1% in the top ten. Sequencing used naive CD4+ T cells sorted from blood. Subset noted: CD45RA+ positively selected. These receptors all come from a man between 18 and 35 years old in good health.

Here the CDR3 reads CAWGAGRDEQFF. The CDR3, as DNA: TGTGCCTGGGGAGCAGGGAGGGATGAGCAGTTCTTC. The chain employs TRBV30 and TRBJ2-1, with TRBD2 identical over 7 bases. The J segment lost 8 bases and the V segment lost 5 bases, leaving 6 bases of the junction unmatched. This CDR3 spans 12 amino acids. CDR1 GTSNPN and CDR2 SVGIG come from the germline V gene (reference sequence).

In its sample, this clone was seen once. CDR3 coding DNA: TGTGCCAGCAGTCACGAAATACCTTCCTACGAGCAGTACTTC. It translates to CASSHEIPSYEQYF. The V gene is TRBV2, the J gene TRBJ2-7; D unclear. The germline CDR1 and CDR2 sequences are SNHLY and FYNNEI. The CDR3 has 14 amino acids. V was trimmed by 5 bases and J by 1 base, leaving 12 bases between them. Based on the CDR3 plus reference TRBV2 and TRBJ2-7, the full variable domain is EPEVTQTPSHQVTQMGQEVILRCVPISNHLYFYWYRQILGQKVEFLVSFYNNEISEKSEIFDDQFSVERPDGSNFTLKIRSTKLEDSAMYFCASSHEIPSYEQYFGPGTRLTVT.

The V call is TRBV25-1, the J call TRBJ2-1; D may match TRBD1 or TRBD2 (6 bases each). The CDR3 contains 14 residues. Germline lookup yields CDR1 MGHDK and CDR2 SYGVNS. Trimming left V 8 bases short and J 2 bases short, with 13 bases between. CDR3 nucleotides: TGTGCCAGCGGGGGGCGATCGACCTACAATGAGCAGTTCTTC. Amino acids: CASGGRSTYNEQFF.

This clone was counted once. The chain employs TRBV5-1 and TRBJ1-4, with D possibly matching TRBD1 (5 bases). This CDR3 comprises 14 residues. Trimming shortened V by 4 bases and J by 8 bases, and 15 bases separated the two germline ends. Germline CDR1 reads SGHRS; CDR2 reads YFSETQ. CDR3 sequence (DNA): TGCGCCAGCAGCACCGCAGGGTATCACGAAAAACTGTTTTTT. Translating gives CASSTAGYHEKLFF.

V usage is TRBV6-1 and J usage is TRBJ2-7; a possible D gene is TRBD1 (5 bases). CDR3 size: 12 residues. Germline V lookup: CDR1 MNHNS, CDR2 SASEGT. Trimming stripped 5 bases from V and 5 bases from J, with 10 bases between. CDR3 amino acids: CASSRSRDEQYF. As DNA, the CDR3 is TGTGCCAGCAGTCGGTCCAGGGACGAGCAGTACTTC.

DNA of the CDR3: TGTGCCAGCAGTTTACTAAACAGGGGAAACGAAAAACTGTTTTTT. Protein sequence: CASSLLNRGNEKLFF. The chain combines TRBV28 with TRBJ1-4; 7 bases align to TRBD1. The CDR3 spans 15 residues. J lost 8 bases, V lost 2 bases, and 8 bases had no gene match. CDR1 MDHEN and CDR2 SYDVKM come from the germline V gene.

The J gene is TRBJ1-2, the V gene TRBV11-2, with a weak D call TRBD1 (5 bases). Trimming cost V 0 bases and J 8 bases, with 19 bases left between them. This CDR3 comprises 16 residues. Germline loops: CDR1 SGHAT, CDR2 FQNNGV. The CDR3 sequence is CASSLDRDASWGGYTF. CDR3 nucleotides: TGTGCCAGCAGCTTAGACAGAGACGCTAGTTGGGGGGGCTACACCTTC.

The chain uses TRBV5-4 and TRBJ2-6, with TRBD1 matching 7 bases. V shed 4 bases, J shed 2 bases, and the junction held 9 bases outside the gene matches. CDR1 is SGHNT, CDR2 YYREEE, per germline (reference sequence). The CDR3 spans 17 residues. DNA of the CDR3: TGTGCCAGCAGCCCCCCACAGGGGAAGACTGGGGCCAACGTCCTGACTTTC. Translated: CASSPPQGKTGANVLTF.

Of note for this clone: A much larger clone lies a single base off, so this may be a read error. Different DNA sequences within this sample yield the same CDR3. This sequence joins TRBV11-1 and TRBJ2-5; D unresolved. This CDR3 region has 11 residues. V was cut by 1 base and J by 3 bases, with 0 bases left in between. From germline, CDR1 is SGHAT and CDR2 FQDESV (reference sequence). The chain's CDR3 is CASSLEETQYF. The DNA for the CDR3 is TGTGCCAGCAGCTTAGAAGAGACCCAGTACTTC.

The chain links TRBV19 to TRBJ1-5; a possible D gene is TRBD1 (5 bases). The germline V and J ends were trimmed by 7 bases and 1 base, with 20 bases remaining between them. The germline CDR1 and CDR2 sequences are LNHDA and SQIVND (reference sequence). The CDR3 length is 17 residues. The CDR3 DNA reads as TGTGCCAGTATCAAGGGGAGTCTAGGCACGAGCAATCAGCCCCAGCATTTT. Its translation: CASIKGSLGTSNQPQHF.

The V call is TRBV28, the J call TRBJ1-6, with TRBD1 matching 8 bases. The J segment lost 10 bases and the V segment lost 4 bases, leaving 9 bases of the junction unmatched. There are 15 residues in the CDR3. The germline V gene encodes CDR1 MDHEN and CDR2 SYDVKM. CDR3 protein: CASSSDRGVGSPLHF. The CDR3 DNA reads TGTGCCAGCAGTTCCGACAGGGGCGTGGGGTCACCCCTCCACTTT.

The rearrangement links TRBV5-1 to TRBJ2-5; 12 positions match TRBD2. Germline trimming cut 0 bases from V and 4 bases from J; bases unmatched to any gene: 7. CDR3 length: 17 amino acids. Germline V gene sequence: CDR1 SGHRS, CDR2 YFSETQ. The CDR3 protein is CASSLVPSGGAGETQYF. Written as DNA, the CDR3 is TGCGCCAGCAGCTTGGTGCCTAGCGGGGGGGCCGGAGAGACCCAGTACTTC. The whole variable domain, remainder taken from reference TRBV5-1 and TRBJ2-5, is KAGVTQTPRYLIKTRGQQVTLSCSPISGHRSVSWYQQTPGQGLQFLFEYFSETQRNKGNFPGRFSGRQFSNSRSEMNVSTLELGDSALYLCASSLVPSGGAGETQYFGPGTRLLVL.

The V and J genes are TRBV5-1 and TRBJ1-2, with 7 bases lining up with TRBD1. The length of the CDR3 is 13 residues. Trimming cost V 2 bases and J 6 bases; bases outside gene matches: 4. The germline V gene encodes CDR1 SGHRS and CDR2 YFSETQ. CDR3 DNA: TGCGCCAGCAGCTTAGGGGGCAGGAATGGCTACACCTTC. Its protein is CASSLGGRNGYTF. The entire variable domain, with the rest obtained from reference TRBV5-1 and TRBJ1-2, is as follows: KAGVTQTPRYLIKTRGQQVTLSCSPISGHRSVSWYQQTPGQGLQFLFEYFSETQRNKGNFPGRFSGRQFSNSRSEMNVSTLELGDSALYLCASSLGGRNGYTFGSGTRLTVV.

The chain employs TRBV10-3 and TRBJ2-1, with TRBD2 identical over 7 bases. The CDR3 covers 13 residues. Germline CDR1 reads ENHRY; CDR2 reads SYGVKD. CDR3 region: CGVAERENNEQFF. For the CDR3, the DNA is TGTGGTGTGGCGGAGCGGGAAAACAATGAGCAGTTCTTC.

The chain links TRBV9 to TRBJ1-1; TRBD1 matches 7 bases. Trimming removed 4 bases from V and 2 bases from J; junction bases left unmatched: 5. This CDR3 has 14 residues. Germline V gene sequence: CDR1 SGDLS, CDR2 YYNGEE. The CDR3 sequence is CASSRQGFNTEAFF. The CDR3 DNA sequence: TGTGCCAGCAGCCGACAGGGATTCAACACTGAAGCTTTCTTT.

V is TRBV2 and J is TRBJ1-4; D perhaps matches TRBD1 (5 bases). The V gene's germline CDR1 is SNHLY and CDR2 FYNNEI. The CDR3 length is 15 residues. V was pared by 7 bases and J by 5 bases, with 17 bases between. In nucleotides, the CDR3 is TGTGCCAGCAACCCGGACACGAGTATCAATGAAAAACTGTTTTTT. Translating gives CASNPDTSINEKLFF.

Comments on this clone: Other DNA sequences in this sample translate to the same CDR3. The chain employs TRBV4-2 and TRBJ1-1, with unresolved D. Germline assignment: CDR1 LGHNA and CDR2 YNFKEQ. CDR3 length equals 12 residues. V was trimmed by 0 bases and J by 6 bases, leaving 5 bases between them. In DNA, the CDR3 is TGTGCCAGCAGCCAAGACACTGCTGAAGCTTTCTTT. Its translation is CASSQDTAEAFF.

The rearrangement joins TRBV5-4 to TRBJ1-6; TRBD1 might be the D (6 bases). V gave up 4 bases and J gave up 6 bases, with 23 bases separating them. This CDR3 is built from 18 residues. The germline V gene has CDR1 SGHNT and CDR2 YYREEE (reference sequence). The DNA for the CDR3 is TGTGCCAGCAGCCCGGGGGCGGGGCGACAGAGGATTAATTCACCCCTCCACTTT. Its protein is CASSPGAGRQRINSPLHF.

The chain is built from TRBV6-5 and TRBJ2-5, with D perhaps matching TRBD1 or TRBD2 (5 bases each). The CDR3 is 15 residues long. In germline, CDR1 is MNHEY, CDR2 SVGAGI. The V gene lost 5 bases and the J gene lost 4 bases, with 17 bases spanning the gap. In DNA, the CDR3 is TGTGCCAGCAGTAGGTGGGGACCTACGGGAGAGACCCAGTACTTC. Its translation: CASSRWGPTGETQYF.

This clone appeared a single time. The gene calls are TRBV18 and TRBJ1-4; D is undetermined. V was cut by 3 bases and J by 7 bases, with 12 bases left in between. Germline V gene sequence: CDR1 KGHSH, CDR2 LQKENI. The CDR3 runs 14 residues. The CDR3 spells CASSPDMPPEKLFF. CDR3 nucleotides: TGTGCCAGCTCACCCGACATGCCACCTGAAAAACTGTTTTTT.